This T cell receptor (beta chain) was identified during a study of blood T cell repertoires in COVID-19. Background on the study: Sites across the United States, Italy and Spain contributed samples from acute and convalescent COVID-19.

Germline V lookup: CDR1 SGHTA, CDR2 FQGNSA. With 3 bases removed from V and 4 bases from J, the gap between germline ends came to 10 bases. CDR3 size: 14 residues. Only in-frame clones appear in the TCRdb table, and some are missing; sequencing was by immunoSEQ multiplex PCR. The profile covers a few hundred thousand clones, with around nine tenths appearing a single time and over 7.5% taken by the ten largest. Sequencing was done on a sample of peripheral blood. The sequence derives from a man aged 40-49 years who had recovered from COVID-19. The chain employs TRBV7-2 and TRBJ2-1; D may be TRBD1 (6 bases). This CDR3 is CASSLGQDYNEQFF. The CDR3 nucleotides read TGTGCCAGCAGCTTGGGACAAGATTACAATGAGCAGTTCTTC.